This T cell receptor beta chain originates from a study of blood T cell repertoires in COVID-19. Whole-study context: Samples came from the United States, Italy and Spain, spanning acute and convalescent COVID-19. Sample material is recorded as cDNA or gDNA derived from T cells, B-cell-depleted T cells, or PBMCs.

V dropped 10 bases and J dropped 3 bases, with 17 bases sitting between them. CDR3 length: 14 amino acids. Germline CDR1 and CDR2: MDHEN and SYDVKM. Original processing notes: Amplification with reference gene primers provided the estimates of nucleated cell counts. The repertoire was sequenced with immunoSEQ multiplex PCR; TCRdb's copy has only in-frame clones and lacks some. The V and J calls and clone size were taken over from that table, and D and trimming were inferred from the DNA. The repertoire holds some 64,000 clones, with 70% to 85% as singletons. Sequences were obtained from peripheral blood. The TCR originated in a man aged 55 to 70 with acute or convalescent COVID-19. V usage is TRBV28 and J usage is TRBJ2-3, with D unclear. CDR3 sequence (DNA): TGTGCCATTCAGGCAGCCTATCTTACAGATACGCAGTATTTT. Translating gives CAIQAAYLTDTQYF.